This TCR beta chain was identified in a study of PD-L1 blockade in urothelial cancer. Overall study: When patients started atezolizumab in the mid-2010s, it was given at 1,200 mg intravenously every 3 weeks. The researchers analyzed blood 3 weeks (second dose) and 6 weeks after treatment start.

Time point described: peripheral blood 6 weeks after treatment start. Locally advanced or metastatic urothelial carcinoma affected all patients. Repertoires were generated with immunoSEQ multiplex PCR, while TCRdb's copy carries only in-frame clones and drops some. The table includes 75,000 to 95,000 clones, 85% to 95% detected once. CDR3 length equals 13 residues. Germline lookup yields CDR1 SGHTA and CDR2 FQGTGA. The V and J ends lost 3 bases and 6 bases respectively, with 9 bases between them. The input for sequencing was PBMCs, taken around atezolizumab (anti-PD-L1) treatment. The chain links TRBV7-3 to TRBJ2-1; tentatively, D is TRBD2 (6 bases). The origin of this receptor is a woman older than 75 with urothelial cancer. The CDR3 region has the DNA TGTGCCAGCAGCTTCAGGAGGGGCAATGAGCAGTTCTTC. Translated, it gives CASSFRRGNEQFF.